This T cell receptor (beta chain) was obtained from a study of T cell repertoires in cytomegalovirus infection. This CDR3 comprises 13 residues. CDR1 is SEHNR, CDR2 FQNEAQ, per germline (reference sequence). Trimming left V 3 bases short and J 4 bases short, with 9 bases between. MiXCR, applied by TCRdb to the reads, yields one record per CDR3 protein. Of about 110,000 distinct CDR3 sequences in the sample, 25% to 35% were seen once. Concerning this clonotype itself: The antigen remains unidentified.

This clonotype was sampled from a human donor in good health (CMV status not recorded). Some clones in this sample may be carry-over from other donors' samples. J is TRBJ1-1 and V is TRBV7-9; tentatively, D is TRBD1 (5 bases). The material sequenced was CD8+ T cells from cultured PBMCs, taken from culture after CMV antigen stimulation. CDR3 DNA sequence: TGTGCCAGCAGCTTTCAGGGAGGCACTGAAGCTTTCTTT. As protein: CASSFQGGTEAFF. Full variable domain (remainder filled in from reference TRBV7-9 and TRBJ1-1): DTGVSQNPRHKITKRGQNVTFRCDPISEHNRLYWYRQTLGQGPEFLTYFQNEAQLEKSRLLSDRFSAERPKGSFSTLEIQRTEQGDSAMYLCASSFQGGTEAFFGQGTRLTVV.